The rows below give T cell receptor beta chains drawn from one sample of a study of CD8 T cells in Susac syndrome. TCRdb used MiXCR to reprocess the immunoSEQ multiplex PCR reads, holding one entry per CDR3 protein. The table lists about 400,000 distinct CDR3 sequences, roughly 85% of them singletons. Sequenced input: CD8+ T cells from PBMCs. Every receptor here comes from a human donor with multiple sclerosis. Each CDR3 is given with its conserved first and last residue. Each record gives: V gene, J gene, CDR3 protein.

>TRBV4-1|TRBJ2-1
CASSQDPAGDEQFF
>TRBV7-2|TRBJ2-5
CASSLGPGGLQETQYF
>TRBV30|TRBJ1-5
CAWSMTINQPQHF
>TRBV29-1|TRBJ2-5
CSVDETQYF
>TRBV4-1|TRBJ2-1
CASSQGLGVPNEQFF
>TRBV27|TRBJ2-1
CASSLSIGGYNEQFF
>TRBV29-1|TRBJ2-7
CSVIQGARYEQYF
>TRBV6-1|TRBJ2-1
CASSSGTGIFEQFF
>TRBV6-1|TRBJ1-5
CASRGIGRNQPQHF
>TRBV2|TRBJ1-1
CASSEAEAAGTEAFF
>TRBV6-5|TRBJ2-7
CASTQGPGSYEQYF
>TRBV2|TRBJ2-7
CASSAPGTGHYEQYF
>TRBV2|TRBJ2-7
CASGVLASYEQYF
>TRBV27|TRBJ1-1
CASSLSKNMNTEAFF
>TRBV30|TRBJ2-1
CAWSVSTEQFF
>TRBV29-1|TRBJ2-7
CSVERTGTSSYEQYF
>TRBV28|TRBJ2-5
CASSFRGIGETQYF
>TRBV9|TRBJ2-1
CASSPGGDDEQFF
>TRBV29-1|TRBJ2-3
CSVEDGRYTDTQYF
>TRBV6-1|TRBJ2-7
CASSDPGLAGGLLEQYF
>TRBV7-3|TRBJ2-3
CASSFLAGYTDTQYF
>TRBV12-3/TRBV12-4|TRBJ2-7
CASSFLAGVDVYEQYF
>TRBV5-1|TRBJ1-1
CASFSYRAEAFF
>TRBV6-1|TRBJ2-7
CASSEAPDTTYEQYF